This T cell receptor (beta chain) comes out of a study of spatial heterogeneity in lung cancer. Individual TCR cDNA molecules each bore their own unique molecular identifier. TCRdb re-derived calls from the 5' RACE reads in MiXCR, one entry per CDR3 protein. This table holds around 10,000 distinct CDR3 sequences, around 3.9% found once. The germline V and J ends were trimmed by 4 bases and 10 bases, with 17 bases remaining between them. Per germline, CDR1 LGHNA and CDR2 YNFKEQ. The CDR3 loop spans 14 amino acids. Time point given: sample taken at primary tumor resection. Whole RNA, isolated from tumor, nontumor lung or frozen PBMC, was sequenced without prior sorting. By sample fraction, this clonotype is medium-sized. The library was designed around alpha chains, so this beta chain is a stray read whose abundance carries little weight.

The sequencing used normal lung tissue next to the tumor, collected at surgery. This TCR was recovered from a male donor with early-stage non-small cell lung cancer. J is TRBJ2-1 and V is TRBV4-2; D might be TRBD2 (6 bases). The CDR3 sequence is CASSPVQQGGEQFF. The CDR3 DNA is TGTGCCAGCAGCCCTGTACAGCAGGGAGGCGAGCAGTTCTTC.